This TCR beta chain was sequenced for a study of shared clonotypes between healthy human individuals. Germline V gene lookup returns CDR1 SNHLY and CDR2 FYNNEI. The CDR3 is made up of 14 amino acids. With respect to this clone: A read error may account for a junction end that differs from germline.

Unsorted PBMCs provided DNA that was sequenced on ten immunoSEQ deep assay plates. The protocol was immunoSEQ multiplex PCR, while the TCRdb copy is restricted to in-frame clones and leaves out a portion. This table has about half a million clones, around 79% appearing once. This TCR derives from a middle-aged woman in good health. Some clones in this sample may be carry-over from other donors' samples. The rearrangement uses TRBV2 and TRBJ2-7; D gene uncertain. Material for sequencing was PBMCs. CDR3 in amino acids: CASSVTTFSYGQYF. For the CDR3, the DNA is TGTGCCAGCAGTGTTACGACTTTCTCCTACGGGCAGTACTTC.